This TCR beta chain emerged from a study of shared clonotypes between healthy human individuals. Trimming took 4 bases from V and 4 from J, leaving 14 bases between them. Germline V gene sequence: CDR1 SGHRS, CDR2 YFSETQ. The CDR3 consists of 14 residues. Only in-frame clones appear in the TCRdb table, and some are missing; sequencing was by immunoSEQ multiplex PCR. The sample yields about 2.4 million clones, 90% to 95% seen once. The rearrangement links TRBV5-1 to TRBJ2-5; the D gene is possibly TRBD1 (5 bases). This clonotype was obtained from a man in his late teens or twenties in good health. Some clones in this sample may be carry-over from other donors' samples. The sample consisted of naive CD4+ T cells from PBMCs. As to subset: CD45RA+ positively selected. CDR3 DNA: TGCGCCAGCAGCGGCAGGGAAGTAGGAGAGACCCAGTACTTC. This translates into CASSGREVGETQYF.